The 28 T cell receptor beta chains in this list originate from one sample, sequenced in a study of T cell repertoires in cytomegalovirus infection. One entry per CDR3 protein, called by TCRdb with MiXCR from the reads. The table has approximately 500,000 distinct CDR3 sequences, approximately 10% seen once. Material: PBMCs. These receptor sequences come from a human donor in good health (CMV status not recorded). Some clones in this sample may be carry-over from other donors' samples.

This clonotype was detected ten times or more. V usage is TRBV7-6 and J usage is TRBJ2-3; D is undetermined. Trimming pared 5 bases from V and 1 base from J, leaving 25 bases between. There are 19 residues in the CDR3. Germline loops: CDR1 SGHVS, CDR2 FNYEAQ. The CDR3 nucleotides are TGTGCCAGCAGCCCGCGACCAGGCTCATCCATCTTCCGCACAGATACGCAGTATTTT. Translated: CASSPRPGSSIFRTDTQYF.

This clonotype was counted many times. V is TRBV29-1 and J is TRBJ2-1, with TRBD2 matching 10 bases. Germline lookup yields CDR1 SQVTM and CDR2 ANQGSEA. The CDR3 spans 15 residues. Trimming removed 4 bases from V and 6 bases from J; junction bases left unmatched: 9. The CDR3 sequence is CSVAELAGVGNEQFF. CDR3 coding DNA: TGCAGCGTTGCTGAGCTAGCGGGAGTGGGCAATGAGCAGTTCTTC.

This clonotype was recorded a few times. This sequence joins TRBV28 and TRBJ1-2, with D possibly matching TRBD1 (5 bases). Germline CDR1 reads MDHEN; CDR2 reads SYDVKM. CDR3 length: 14 residues. Trimming stripped 8 bases from V and 1 base from J, with 14 bases between. DNA of the CDR3: TGTGCCAGCGCCCCGGGACTCTTTAACTATGGCTACACCTTC. It translates to CASAPGLFNYGYTF.

The table lists this clonotype with a few counts. The V call is TRBV28, the J call TRBJ1-1; TRBD1 might be the D (5 bases). The CDR3 runs to 13 residues. V was cut by 10 bases and J by 5 bases, with 17 bases left in between. Germline V CDR1 and CDR2: MDHEN, SYDVKM. This CDR3 is CATFGSGLTEAFF. Here the CDR3 DNA reads TGTGCCACTTTCGGTTCAGGGCTGACTGAAGCTTTCTTT.

In its sample, this clonotype was seen many times. The chain joins TRBV6-5 to TRBJ1-1; the match to TRBD1 covers 7 bases. Germline assignment: CDR1 MNHEY and CDR2 SVGAGI. This CDR3 region has 14 residues. With 6 bases clipped from V and 0 bases from J, the junction kept 4 bases outside the gene matches. DNA for the CDR3: TGTGCCAGCAGCCGGGGACAGCTGAACACTGAAGCTTTCTTT. This sequence encodes CASSRGQLNTEAFF.

This clonotype has ten or more counts. The rearrangement links TRBV7-9 to TRBJ1-1; maybe TRBD1 (5 bases). CDR1 SEHNR and CDR2 FQNEAQ come from the germline V gene (reference sequence). The V end was cut by 6 bases, the J end by 0 bases, with 17 bases between. This CDR3 comprises 16 residues. CDR3 protein: CASRPGWAGLNTEAFF. The CDR3 DNA reads as TGTGCCAGCAGGCCGGGTTGGGCAGGGCTGAACACTGAAGCTTTCTTT.

This clonotype was counted between two and nine times. This chain joins TRBV29-1 and TRBJ2-6, with no clear D. Germline CDR1 reads SQVTM; CDR2 reads ANQGSEA. CDR3 length: 16 amino acids. Trimming stripped 0 bases from V and 4 bases from J, with 13 bases between. This CDR3 reads CSVEDHVRIGANVLTF. The CDR3 DNA sequence: TGCAGCGTTGAAGATCATGTAAGGATCGGGGCCAACGTCCTGACTTTC.

Many counts were recorded for this clonotype. The V call is TRBV7-9, the J call TRBJ2-3, with D possibly TRBD2 on 6 matching bases. CDR1 and CDR2 (germline): SEHNR, FQNEAQ (reference sequence). V was cut by 6 bases and J by 3 bases, with 16 bases left in between. The CDR3 extends over 15 amino acids. The CDR3 DNA is TGTGCCAGCAGTCCGACAGTTGGGGGGACAGATACGCAGTATTTT. It is translated as CASSPTVGGTDTQYF.

This clonotype was detected ten times or more. This chain links TRBV7-2 with TRBJ1-1, with D possibly matching TRBD1 (5 bases). CDR1 is SGHTA and CDR2 is FQGNSA in the germline V gene. This CDR3 has 15 residues. The V and J ends lost 4 bases and 1 base respectively, with 13 bases between them. For the CDR3, the DNA is TGTGCCAGCAGCTGGGGCTCGGGGCGGAACACTGAAGCTTTCTTT. It translates to CASSWGSGRNTEAFF.

This clonotype was detected ten times or more. The rearrangement links TRBV20-1 to TRBJ1-2, with D unresolved. The V gene lost 0 bases and the J gene lost 4 bases, with 12 bases spanning the gap. This CDR3 is built from 14 residues. Germline V CDR1 and CDR2: DFQATT, SNEGSKA (reference sequence). CDR3 sequence: CSARDPRTSYGYTF. In DNA, the CDR3 is TGCAGTGCTAGAGATCCCCGGACGTCCTATGGCTACACCTTC.

This clonotype was recorded many times. The chain uses TRBV20-1 and TRBJ2-7; D is ambiguous. The CDR3 has 12 amino acids. In germline, CDR1 is DFQATT, CDR2 SNEGSKA (reference sequence). The V gene lost 3 bases and the J gene lost 0 bases, with 6 bases spanning the gap. The CDR3 is CSASPGSYEQYF. In nucleotides, the CDR3 is TGCAGTGCTAGTCCTGGCTCCTACGAGCAGTACTTC.

A few counts support this clonotype. V usage is TRBV2 and J usage is TRBJ2-5; D perhaps matches TRBD2 (5 bases). Trimming shortened V by 5 bases and J by 5 bases, and 12 bases separated the two germline ends. This CDR3 spans 13 amino acids. Looked up from germline, CDR1 is SNHLY and CDR2 is FYNNEI. CDR3 loop: CASSTDERETQYF. As DNA, the CDR3 is TGTGCCAGCAGTACCGATGAGCGGGAGACCCAGTACTTC.

This clonotype was seen only a few times. The V call is TRBV29-1, the J call TRBJ2-3; 8 nucleotides line up with TRBD2. Germline CDR1 and CDR2: SQVTM and ANQGSEA. Losses at the gene ends were 7 bases for V and 2 bases for J; bases not matched to a gene: 2. The CDR3 totals 12 residues. For the CDR3, the DNA is TGCAGCGAAGCGGGGGACACAGATACGCAGTATTTT. Protein: CSEAGDTDTQYF.

The rearrangement links TRBV5-1 to TRBJ1-5; unclear D gene. CDR1 is SGHRS and CDR2 is YFSETQ in the germline V gene. CDR3 length: 13 residues. V lost 4 bases and J 7 bases, leaving 12 bases between the germline ends. This chain's CDR3 is CASSVDIAQPQHF. Here the CDR3 DNA reads TGCGCCAGCAGCGTCGACATCGCCCAGCCCCAGCATTTT. Filled out from reference TRBV5-1 and TRBJ1-5, the complete variable domain reads KAGVTQTPRYLIKTRGQQVTLSCSPISGHRSVSWYQQTPGQGLQFLFEYFSETQRNKGNFPGRFSGRQFSNSRSEMNVSTLELGDSALYLCASSVDIAQPQHFGDGTRLSIL.

This clonotype has just a few counts. The chain uses TRBV18 and TRBJ2-2; D call uncertain. CDR1 is KGHSH and CDR2 is LQKENI in the germline V gene. Deletions cut 3 bases from V and 4 bases from J, with 9 bases between. This CDR3 spans 14 amino acids. In DNA, the CDR3 is TGTGCCAGCTCACCTTCAAGGGCCACCGGGGAGCTGTTTTTT. Its protein is CASSPSRATGELFF.

The chain employs TRBV3-1 and TRBJ2-4; D perhaps matches TRBD2 (6 bases). Looked up from germline, CDR1 is LGHDT and CDR2 is YNNKEL (reference sequence). Trimming cost V 1 base and J 3 bases, with 13 bases left between them. This CDR3 has 16 amino acids. Here the CDR3 DNA reads TGTGCCAGCAGCCAAGTCCGGGAGCTGGGCAAAAACATTCAGTACTTC. Protein product: CASSQVRELGKNIQYF.

This chain joins TRBV19 and TRBJ2-5; no clear D gene. The V gene's germline CDR1 is LNHDA and CDR2 SQIVND (reference sequence). Between the trimmed V and J ends, which lost 4 bases and 1 base, there was a span of 7 bases. The CDR3 extends over 13 amino acids. The CDR3 region is CASSNQIQETQYF. CDR3 in DNA: TGTGCCAGTAGTAACCAGATCCAAGAGACCCAGTACTTC.

This clonotype has a count of ten or more. This rearrangement joins TRBV6-6 to TRBJ2-1; no reliable D call. The CDR3 length is 11 residues. Germline V CDR1 and CDR2: MNHNY, SVGAGI (reference sequence). Between the trimmed V and J ends, which lost 2 bases and 6 bases, there was a span of 2 bases. The chain's CDR3 is CASSYTNEQFF. The CDR3 region has the DNA TGTGCCAGCAGTTACACCAATGAGCAGTTCTTC.

Ten or more counts support this clonotype. J is TRBJ1-1 and V is TRBV7-8; D may be TRBD1 (5 bases). The CDR3 sequence is 14 residues long. The germline V and J ends were trimmed by 1 base and 4 bases, with 10 bases remaining between them. Germline lookup yields CDR1 SGHVS and CDR2 FQNEAQ. The CDR3 sequence is CASSLGSRGTEAFF. For the CDR3, the DNA is TGTGCCAGCAGCTTAGGTAGTAGGGGCACTGAAGCTTTCTTT.

In its sample, this clonotype was seen once. A junction end diverges from the germline sequence, so it may reflect a read error. The chain employs TRBV18 and TRBJ2-5, with D hard to call. Germline CDR1 and CDR2: KGHSH and LQKENI. The CDR3 has 14 amino acids. CDR3: CANSPRQTQETQYF. In DNA, the CDR3 is TGTGCCAACTCACCACGCCAGACCCAAGAGACCCAGTACTTC.

This clonotype was seen repeatedly, ten times or more. The rearrangement links TRBV6-4 to TRBJ2-7, with D uncertain. This CDR3 has 13 amino acids. Per the germline V gene, CDR1 is MRHNA and CDR2 is SNTAGT. Trimming took 6 bases from V and 6 from J, leaving 15 bases between them. As DNA, the CDR3 is TGTGCCAGCAGCCCCGGACCCACTGGCGAGCAGTACTTC. Translating gives CASSPGPTGEQYF.

The sample holds many counts of this clonotype. The chain has TRBV27 and TRBJ2-7, with D possibly matching TRBD1 (5 bases). CDR1 is MNHEY and CDR2 is SMNVEV in the germline V gene (reference sequence). The CDR3 length is 16 residues. The V end lost 4 bases, the J end lost 3 bases, and 19 bases lay between the germline ends. The CDR3 reads CASSSTYGRAYYEQYF. The CDR3 region has the DNA TGTGCCAGCAGTTCGACTTATGGCAGGGCCTACTACGAGCAGTACTTC.

This clonotype came up many times. This chain uses TRBV12-3 or TRBV12-4 with TRBJ2-1, with a possible D match to TRBD2 (6 bases). The CDR3 is 11 amino acids. Trimming left V 4 bases short and J 12 bases short, with 10 bases between. The CDR3 DNA sequence: TGTGCCAGCAGTTCCAGGCGGGGGCAGTTCTTC. This encodes CASSSRRGQFF.

This clonotype has a count of ten or more. The chain is built from TRBV27 and TRBJ2-3; D not certain. The germline V gene encodes CDR1 MNHEY and CDR2 SMNVEV (reference sequence). V was shortened by 5 bases and J by 0 bases, with 12 bases between the two germline ends. The CDR3 contains 15 residues. For the CDR3, the DNA is TGTGCCAGCAGTGTCTTGACTCCTAGCACAGATACGCAGTATTTT. As protein: CASSVLTPSTDTQYF.

This sequence joins TRBV7-9 and TRBJ2-7; 8 positions agree with TRBD1. Germline V gives CDR1 SEHNR, CDR2 FQNEAQ (reference sequence). This CDR3 region has 14 residues. The V and J ends lost 4 bases and 2 bases, in that order; junction bases with no gene match: 4. The CDR3 is CASSWDRRAYEQYF. For the CDR3, the DNA is TGTGCCAGCAGCTGGGACAGGCGAGCCTACGAGCAGTACTTC.

The rearrangement links TRBV3-1 to TRBJ2-7; possible D gene TRBD1, 6 bases. Per germline, CDR1 LGHDT and CDR2 YNNKEL (reference sequence). The CDR3 covers 14 residues. With 4 bases removed from V and 3 bases from J, the gap between germline ends came to 13 bases. The CDR3 sequence: CASSLRVGGYEQYF. The CDR3 nucleotides are TGTGCCAGCAGCCTAAGGGTAGGGGGCTACGAGCAGTACTTC.

This clonotype was seen many times. The chain carries TRBV10-3 and TRBJ2-7, with D perhaps matching TRBD1 (5 bases). Germline CDR1 and CDR2: ENHRY and SYGVKD. The CDR3 covers 12 residues. Trimming cost V 11 bases and J 4 bases, with 15 bases left between them. CDR3 in DNA: TGTGCCTCCCAGACAGAAAGGTACGAGCAGTACTTC. Residues: CASQTERYEQYF.

In its sample, this clonotype was seen many times. This sequence joins TRBV12-3 or TRBV12-4 and TRBJ2-5; 7 nucleotides line up with TRBD2. V shed 6 bases and J 2 bases; nucleotides not matched to a gene: 9. The CDR3 spans 15 residues. DNA of the CDR3: TGTGCCAGCAGGGGGGGGATAGGGGATCAAGAGACCCAGTACTTC. Its translation is CASRGGIGDQETQYF.